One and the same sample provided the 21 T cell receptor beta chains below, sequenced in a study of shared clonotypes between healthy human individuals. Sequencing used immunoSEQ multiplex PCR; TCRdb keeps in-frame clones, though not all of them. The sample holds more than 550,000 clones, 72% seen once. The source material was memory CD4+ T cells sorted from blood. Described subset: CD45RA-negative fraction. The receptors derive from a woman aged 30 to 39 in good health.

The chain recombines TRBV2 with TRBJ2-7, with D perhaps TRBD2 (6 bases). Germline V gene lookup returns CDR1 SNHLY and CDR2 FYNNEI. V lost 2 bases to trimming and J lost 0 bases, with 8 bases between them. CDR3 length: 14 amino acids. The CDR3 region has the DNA TGTGCCAGCAGTGAACGGGAGACCTCCTACGAGCAGTACTTC. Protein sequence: CASSERETSYEQYF.

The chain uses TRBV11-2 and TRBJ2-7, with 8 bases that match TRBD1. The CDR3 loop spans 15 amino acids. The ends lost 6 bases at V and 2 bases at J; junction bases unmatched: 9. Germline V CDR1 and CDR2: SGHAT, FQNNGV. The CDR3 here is CASRPHGTGTYEQYF. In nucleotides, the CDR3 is TGTGCCAGCAGACCACACGGGACAGGAACCTACGAGCAGTACTTC.

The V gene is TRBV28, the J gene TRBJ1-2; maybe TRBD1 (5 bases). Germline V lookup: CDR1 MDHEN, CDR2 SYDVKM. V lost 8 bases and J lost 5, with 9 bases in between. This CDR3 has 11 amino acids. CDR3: CASGATYGYTF. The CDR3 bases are TGTGCCAGCGGGGCGACATATGGCTACACCTTC.

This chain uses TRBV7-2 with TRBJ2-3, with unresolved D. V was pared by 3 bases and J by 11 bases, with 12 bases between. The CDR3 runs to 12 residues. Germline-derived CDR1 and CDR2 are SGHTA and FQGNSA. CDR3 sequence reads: CASSFYSDVQYF. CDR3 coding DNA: TGTGCCAGCAGCTTCTACTCTGATGTGCAGTATTTT.

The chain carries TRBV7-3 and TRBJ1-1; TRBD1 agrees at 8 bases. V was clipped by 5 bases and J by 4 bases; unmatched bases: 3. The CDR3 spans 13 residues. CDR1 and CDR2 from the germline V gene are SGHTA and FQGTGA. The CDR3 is CASSQTGGTEAFF. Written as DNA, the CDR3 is TGTGCCAGCAGCCAAACAGGGGGCACTGAAGCTTTCTTT.

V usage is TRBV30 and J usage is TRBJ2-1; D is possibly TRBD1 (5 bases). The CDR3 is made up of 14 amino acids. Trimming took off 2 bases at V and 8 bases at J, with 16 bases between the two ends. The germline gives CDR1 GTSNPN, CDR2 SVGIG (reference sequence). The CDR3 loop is CAWSFTGDGDEQFF. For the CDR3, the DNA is TGTGCCTGGAGTTTTACAGGCGACGGAGATGAGCAGTTCTTC.

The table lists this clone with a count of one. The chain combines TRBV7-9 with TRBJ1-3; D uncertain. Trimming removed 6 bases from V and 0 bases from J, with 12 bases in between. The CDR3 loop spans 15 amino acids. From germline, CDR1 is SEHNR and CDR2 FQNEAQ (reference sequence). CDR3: CASSLGLSSGNTIYF. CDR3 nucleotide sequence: TGTGCCAGCAGTCTCGGGCTAAGCTCTGGAAACACCATATATTTT.

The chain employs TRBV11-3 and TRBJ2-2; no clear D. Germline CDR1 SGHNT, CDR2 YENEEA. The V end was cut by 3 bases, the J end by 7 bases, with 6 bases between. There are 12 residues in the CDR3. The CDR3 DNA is TGTGCCAGCAGCTTGTACGGCGGGGAGCTGTTTTTT. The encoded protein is CASSLYGGELFF.

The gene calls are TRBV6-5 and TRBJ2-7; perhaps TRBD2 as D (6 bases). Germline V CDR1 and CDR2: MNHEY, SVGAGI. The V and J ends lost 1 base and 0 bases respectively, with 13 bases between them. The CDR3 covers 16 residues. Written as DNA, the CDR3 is TGTGCCAGCAGTTACTTGGGTAGCGGAAGCTCCTACGAGCAGTACTTC. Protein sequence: CASSYLGSGSSYEQYF.

CDR3 loop: CASRTAQETQYF. In DNA, the CDR3 is TGTGCCAGCAGGACAGCCCAAGAGACCCAGTACTTC. The rearrangement joins TRBV6-5 to TRBJ2-5; perhaps TRBD1 as D (5 bases). V gave up 6 bases and J gave up 1 base, with 6 bases separating them. The CDR3 spans 12 residues. CDR1 MNHEY and CDR2 SVGAGI come from the germline V gene.

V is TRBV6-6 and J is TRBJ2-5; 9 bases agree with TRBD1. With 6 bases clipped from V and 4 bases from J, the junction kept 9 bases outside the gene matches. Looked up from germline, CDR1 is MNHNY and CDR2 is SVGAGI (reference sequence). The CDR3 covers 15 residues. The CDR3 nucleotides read TGTGCCAGCAGGGGACAGGGTCTGGCGGGAGAGACCCAGTACTTC. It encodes CASRGQGLAGETQYF.

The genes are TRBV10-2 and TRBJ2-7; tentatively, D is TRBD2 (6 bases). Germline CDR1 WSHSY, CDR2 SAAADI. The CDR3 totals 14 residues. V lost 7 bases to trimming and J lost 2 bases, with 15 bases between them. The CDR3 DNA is TGCGCCAGCAAATCCGGGGACTTCACCTACGAGCAGTACTTC. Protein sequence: CASKSGDFTYEQYF.

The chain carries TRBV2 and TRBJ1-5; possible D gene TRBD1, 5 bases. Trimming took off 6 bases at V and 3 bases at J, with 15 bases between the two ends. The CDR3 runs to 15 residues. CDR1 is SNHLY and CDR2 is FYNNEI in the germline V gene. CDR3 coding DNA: TGTGCCAGCAGCGCAGGGACGTGGGACAATCAGCCCCAGCATTTT. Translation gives CASSAGTWDNQPQHF.

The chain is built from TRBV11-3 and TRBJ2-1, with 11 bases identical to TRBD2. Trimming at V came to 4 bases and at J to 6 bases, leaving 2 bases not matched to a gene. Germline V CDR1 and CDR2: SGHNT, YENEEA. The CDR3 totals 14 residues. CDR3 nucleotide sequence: TGTGCCAGCAGCTGGGGGACTAGCGGCAATGAGCAGTTCTTC. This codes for CASSWGTSGNEQFF.

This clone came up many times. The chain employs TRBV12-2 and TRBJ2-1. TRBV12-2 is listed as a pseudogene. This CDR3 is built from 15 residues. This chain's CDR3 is CASRARDPWGNEQFF. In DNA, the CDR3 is TGTGCAAGTCGCGCCCGGGACCCCTGGGGGAATGAGCAGTTCTTC.

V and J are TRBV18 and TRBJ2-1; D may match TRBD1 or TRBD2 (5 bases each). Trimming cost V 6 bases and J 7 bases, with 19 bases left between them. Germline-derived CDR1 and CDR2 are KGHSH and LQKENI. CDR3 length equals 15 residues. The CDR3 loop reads CASSPRDLFANEQFF. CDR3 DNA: TGTGCCAGCTCTCCCCGGGACCTATTCGCTAATGAGCAGTTCTTC.

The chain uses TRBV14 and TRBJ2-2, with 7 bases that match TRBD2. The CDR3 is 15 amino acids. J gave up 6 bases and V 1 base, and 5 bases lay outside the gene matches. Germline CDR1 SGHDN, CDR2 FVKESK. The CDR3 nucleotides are TGTGCCAGCAGCCAAGTGGCGGGAGCGTCCGGGGAGCTGTTTTTT. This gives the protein CASSQVAGASGELFF.

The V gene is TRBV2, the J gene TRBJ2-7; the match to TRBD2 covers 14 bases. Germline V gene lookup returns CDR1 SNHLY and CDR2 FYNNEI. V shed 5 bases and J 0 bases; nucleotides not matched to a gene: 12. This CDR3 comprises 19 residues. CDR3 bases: TGTGCCAGCAGTTCGAAGAGGACTAGCGGGAGGTTATTCTCCTACGAGCAGTACTTC. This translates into CASSSKRTSGRLFSYEQYF.

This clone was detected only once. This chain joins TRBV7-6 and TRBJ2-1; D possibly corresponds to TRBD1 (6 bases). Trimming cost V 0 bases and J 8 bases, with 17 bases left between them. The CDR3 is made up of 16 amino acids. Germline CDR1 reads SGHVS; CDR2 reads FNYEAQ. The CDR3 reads CASSLALGEQGDEQFF. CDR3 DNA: TGTGCCAGCAGCTTAGCATTAGGAGAACAGGGCGATGAGCAGTTCTTC.

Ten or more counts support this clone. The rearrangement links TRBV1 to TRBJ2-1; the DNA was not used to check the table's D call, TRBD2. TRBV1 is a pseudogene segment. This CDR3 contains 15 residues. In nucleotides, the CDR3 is TGCACCAGCAGCCAAACCGGGACTAGCCGGAATGAGCAGTTCTTC. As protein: CTSSQTGTSRNEQFF.

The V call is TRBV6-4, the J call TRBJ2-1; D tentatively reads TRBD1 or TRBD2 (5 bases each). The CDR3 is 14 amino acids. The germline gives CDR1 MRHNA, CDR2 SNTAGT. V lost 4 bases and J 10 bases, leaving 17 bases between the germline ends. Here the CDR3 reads CASSVTRDQGEQFF. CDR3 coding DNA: TGTGCCAGCAGTGTAACCAGGGACCAAGGAGAGCAGTTCTTC.